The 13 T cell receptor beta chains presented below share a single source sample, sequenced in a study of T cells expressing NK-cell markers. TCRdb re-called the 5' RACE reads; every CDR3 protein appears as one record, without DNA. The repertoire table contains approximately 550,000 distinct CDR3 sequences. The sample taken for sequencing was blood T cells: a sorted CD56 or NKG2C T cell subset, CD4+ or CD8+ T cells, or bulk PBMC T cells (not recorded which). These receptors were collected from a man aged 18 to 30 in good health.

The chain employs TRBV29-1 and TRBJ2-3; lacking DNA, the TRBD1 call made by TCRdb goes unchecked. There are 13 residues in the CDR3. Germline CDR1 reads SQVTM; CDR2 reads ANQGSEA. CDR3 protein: CSVARGRSDTQYF.

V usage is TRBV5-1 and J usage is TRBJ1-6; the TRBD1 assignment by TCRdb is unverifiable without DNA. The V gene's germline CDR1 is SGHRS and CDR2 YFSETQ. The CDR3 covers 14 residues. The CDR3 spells CASSRDRVNSPLHF. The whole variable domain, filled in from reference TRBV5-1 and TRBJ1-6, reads KAGVTQTPRYLIKTRGQQVTLSCSPISGHRSVSWYQQTPGQGLQFLFEYFSETQRNKGNFPGRFSGRQFSNSRSEMNVSTLELGDSALYLCASSRDRVNSPLHFGNGTRLTVT.

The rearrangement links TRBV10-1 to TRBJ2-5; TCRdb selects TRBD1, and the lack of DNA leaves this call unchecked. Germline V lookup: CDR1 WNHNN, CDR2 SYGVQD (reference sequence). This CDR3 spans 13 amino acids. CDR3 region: CASSGNLAETQYF.

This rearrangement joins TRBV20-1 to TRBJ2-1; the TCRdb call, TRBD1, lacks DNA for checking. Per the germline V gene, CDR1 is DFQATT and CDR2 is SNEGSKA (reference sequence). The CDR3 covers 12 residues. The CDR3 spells CSSDRGENEQFF.

The chain's CDR3 is CASSQGTSGPSYNEQFF. The chain recombines TRBV3-1 with TRBJ2-1; TCRdb gives TRBD2 as the D gene, but with no DNA this cannot be confirmed. The CDR3 runs 17 residues. Germline V gives CDR1 LGHDT, CDR2 YNNKEL (reference sequence).

CDR3 sequence: CSVEGGQVGTDTQYF. This chain uses TRBV29-1 with TRBJ2-3; TCRdb outputs TRBD1, but without DNA this stays unchecked. The V gene's germline CDR1 is SQVTM and CDR2 ANQGSEA. CDR3 length equals 15 residues.

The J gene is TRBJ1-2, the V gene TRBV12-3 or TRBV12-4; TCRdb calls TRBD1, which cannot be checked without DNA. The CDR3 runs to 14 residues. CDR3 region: CASSNRGTGYGYTF.

The CDR3 reads CASSLVGTPMNTEAFF. The V gene is TRBV5-1, the J gene TRBJ1-1; no DNA is available, so the TRBD1 call from TCRdb remains unchecked. The germline V gene encodes CDR1 SGHRS and CDR2 YFSETQ. The CDR3 runs 16 residues. The variable domain in full, completed from reference TRBV5-1 and TRBJ1-1, reads KAGVTQTPRYLIKTRGQQVTLSCSPISGHRSVSWYQQTPGQGLQFLFEYFSETQRNKGNFPGRFSGRQFSNSRSEMNVSTLELGDSALYLCASSLVGTPMNTEAFFGQGTRLTVV.

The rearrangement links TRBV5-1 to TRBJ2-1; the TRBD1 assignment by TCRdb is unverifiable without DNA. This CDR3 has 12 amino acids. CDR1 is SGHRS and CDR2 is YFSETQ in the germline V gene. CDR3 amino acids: CASGTGGNEQFF.

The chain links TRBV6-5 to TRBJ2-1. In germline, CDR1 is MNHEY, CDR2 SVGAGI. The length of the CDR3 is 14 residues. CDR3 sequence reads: CASSLGTPYNEQFF.

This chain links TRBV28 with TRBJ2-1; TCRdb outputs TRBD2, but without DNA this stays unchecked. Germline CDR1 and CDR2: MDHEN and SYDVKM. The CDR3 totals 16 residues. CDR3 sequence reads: CASSLGLAGGPTEQFF.

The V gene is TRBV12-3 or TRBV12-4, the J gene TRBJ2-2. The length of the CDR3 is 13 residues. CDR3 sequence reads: CASSYMSTGELFF.

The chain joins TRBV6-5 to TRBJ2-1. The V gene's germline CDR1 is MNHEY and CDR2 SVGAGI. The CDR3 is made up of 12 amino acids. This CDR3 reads CASSYIFDEQFF.